These 4 T cell receptor beta chains were all obtained from the same sample, sequenced in a study of blood T cell repertoires in COVID-19. This table comes from immunoSEQ multiplex PCR, and its TCRdb copy is limited to in-frame clones, with some not included. The sample yields 300,000 to 400,000 clones, about 90% seen once. Sequenced material: peripheral blood. The receptors were gathered from a woman aged 45-65 years with COVID-19, enrolled during active disease.

This chain uses TRBV6-1 with TRBJ1-3; D is ambiguous. V was trimmed by 3 bases and J by 0 bases, leaving 3 bases between them. CDR1 is MNHNS, CDR2 SASEGT, per germline. CDR3 size: 13 residues. The CDR3 nucleotides read TGTGCCAGCAGTGATAGCTCTGGAAACACCATATATTTT. As protein: CASSDSSGNTIYF.

The CDR3 spells CASSPRGLAEETQYF. The CDR3 nucleotides are TGTGCCAGCAGCCCGAGGGGACTAGCGGAAGAGACCCAGTACTTC. The V gene is TRBV7-9, the J gene TRBJ2-5, with 11 nucleotides matching TRBD2. This CDR3 is built from 15 residues. Germline CDR1 SEHNR, CDR2 FQNEAQ (reference sequence). V was pared by 5 bases and J by 3 bases, with 5 bases of the junction left unmatched.

Only one count was recorded for this clone. The V call is TRBV27, the J call TRBJ2-3; 7 bases map to TRBD1. The CDR3 consists of 14 residues. The trim removed 6 bases at V and 4 bases at J, leaving 7 bases unmatched. Germline V gene data show CDR1 as MNHEY and CDR2 as SMNVEV (reference sequence). CDR3 DNA: TGTGCCAGCAGACGGGACAGAACAGCAGATACGCAGTATTTT. It specifies CASRRDRTADTQYF.

The chain couples TRBV19 to TRBJ2-3; D possibly corresponds to TRBD1 (5 bases). V lost 3 bases and J lost 2, with 12 bases in between. The CDR3 extends over 15 amino acids. Germline V gene data show CDR1 as LNHDA and CDR2 as SQIVND (reference sequence). DNA of the CDR3: TGTGCCAGTAGTATGGGGCAGACAGTCACAGATACGCAGTATTTT. Translated, it gives CASSMGQTVTDTQYF.